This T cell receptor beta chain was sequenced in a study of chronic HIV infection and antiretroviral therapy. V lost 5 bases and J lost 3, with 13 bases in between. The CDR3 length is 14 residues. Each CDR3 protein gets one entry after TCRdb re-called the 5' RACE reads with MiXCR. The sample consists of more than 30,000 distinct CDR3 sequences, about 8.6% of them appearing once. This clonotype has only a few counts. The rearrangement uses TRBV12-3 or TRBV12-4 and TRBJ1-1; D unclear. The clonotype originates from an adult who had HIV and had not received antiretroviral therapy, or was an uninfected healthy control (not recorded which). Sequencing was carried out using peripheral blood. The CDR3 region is CASSNQPGYTEAFF. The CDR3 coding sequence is TGTGCCAGCAGTAACCAACCGGGGTACACTGAAGCTTTCTTT.